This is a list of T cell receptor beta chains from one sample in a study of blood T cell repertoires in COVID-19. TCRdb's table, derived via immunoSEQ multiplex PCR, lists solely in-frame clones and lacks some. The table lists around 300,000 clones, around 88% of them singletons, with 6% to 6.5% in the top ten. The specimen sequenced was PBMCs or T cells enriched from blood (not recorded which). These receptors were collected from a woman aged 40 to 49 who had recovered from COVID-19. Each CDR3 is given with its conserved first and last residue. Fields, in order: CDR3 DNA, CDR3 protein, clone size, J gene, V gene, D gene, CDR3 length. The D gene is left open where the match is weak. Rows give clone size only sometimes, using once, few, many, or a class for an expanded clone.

cdr3_nt: TGTGCCAGCAGCTTGGAGGCCGGGAGAGCAGATACGCAGTATTTT
cdr3_aa: CASSLEAGRADTQYF
clone_size: NA
j_call: TRBJ2-3
v_call: TRBV5-4
d_call: NA
cdr3_length: 15

cdr3_nt: TGTGCAAGTCGCTTAGCGGCAGCGGGACAGGCGAGTTATAGCAATCAGCCCCAGCATTTT
cdr3_aa: CASRLAAAGQASYSNQPQHF
clone_size: NA
j_call: TRBJ1-5
v_call: TRBV12-2
d_call: NA
cdr3_length: 20

cdr3_nt: TGCGCCAGCAGCCAAGATCCCCCCGGGAGGGGGGAGACCCAGTACTTC
cdr3_aa: CASSQDPPGRGETQYF
clone_size: NA
j_call: TRBJ2-5
v_call: TRBV4-1
d_call: TRBD2
cdr3_length: 16

cdr3_nt: TGCGCCAGCAGGATAGCGGGAGGGCCGGGGGAGCAGTACTTC
cdr3_aa: CASRIAGGPGEQYF
clone_size: once
j_call: TRBJ2-7
v_call: TRBV10-2
d_call: TRBD2
cdr3_length: 14

cdr3_nt: TGTGCCAGCTCACCTCAGGGAAAAGGAGACACCATATATTTT
cdr3_aa: CASSPQGKGDTIYF
clone_size: NA
j_call: TRBJ1-3
v_call: TRBV18
d_call: NA
cdr3_length: 14

cdr3_nt: TGTGCCAGCAGCCCCAGAGTCAGGGACAGGGGAAAAGAGACCCAGTACTTC
cdr3_aa: CASSPRVRDRGKETQYF
clone_size: few
j_call: TRBJ2-5
v_call: TRBV27
d_call: TRBD1
cdr3_length: 17

cdr3_nt: TGTGCCAGCAGTCCCAGACAGTTTCCAGCTTTCTTT
cdr3_aa: CASSPRQFPAFF
clone_size: NA
j_call: TRBJ1-1
v_call: TRBV6-2/TRBV6-3
d_call: NA
cdr3_length: 12

cdr3_nt: TGTGCCAGCAGCTTGGGCGGACTAGCGGGGGGTGAGCAGTTCTTC
cdr3_aa: CASSLGGLAGGEQFF
clone_size: NA
j_call: TRBJ2-1
v_call: TRBV7-9
d_call: TRBD2
cdr3_length: 15

cdr3_nt: TGTGCCAGCAGTTTGGGTGGCCAGGCAAACTATGGCTACACCTTC
cdr3_aa: CASSLGGQANYGYTF
clone_size: NA
j_call: TRBJ1-2
v_call: TRBV28
d_call: NA
cdr3_length: 15

cdr3_nt: TGTGCCAGCAGCGCCACCAGGGTAGCCGGGGAGCTGTTTTTT
cdr3_aa: CASSATRVAGELFF
clone_size: NA
j_call: TRBJ2-2
v_call: TRBV7-2
d_call: NA
cdr3_length: 14

cdr3_nt: TGTGCCAGCAGCCGTGTCGTAAATCAGCCCCAGCATTTT
cdr3_aa: CASSRVVNQPQHF
clone_size: NA
j_call: TRBJ1-5
v_call: TRBV3-1/TRBV3-2
d_call: NA
cdr3_length: 13

cdr3_nt: TGTGCCAGCAGCTTAATAGGGAACTTCGGTAGAGTTAGCGGTCCACGGTCCTACAATGAGCAGTTCTTC
cdr3_aa: CASSLIGNFGRVSGPRSYNEQFF
clone_size: NA
j_call: TRBJ2-1
v_call: TRBV7-3
d_call: NA
cdr3_length: 23

cdr3_nt: TGTGCCAGTAGTATAGACATCCCAAGCGCCAAAAACATTCAGTACTTC
cdr3_aa: CASSIDIPSAKNIQYF
clone_size: NA
j_call: TRBJ2-4
v_call: TRBV19
d_call: NA
cdr3_length: 16

cdr3_nt: TGTGCCAGCACCAGGACAGGGGTGAGGGAAAAACTGTTTTTT
cdr3_aa: CASTRTGVREKLFF
clone_size: NA
j_call: TRBJ1-4
v_call: TRBV6-5
d_call: TRBD1
cdr3_length: 14

cdr3_nt: TGCGCCAGCAGCCAAGGGGGGACAGGGGGTCAGACCCAGTACTTC
cdr3_aa: CASSQGGTGGQTQYF
clone_size: NA
j_call: TRBJ2-5
v_call: TRBV4-3
d_call: TRBD1
cdr3_length: 15

cdr3_nt: TGTGCCAGCAGCCCACACAGGGAGAACACTGAAGCTTTCTTT
cdr3_aa: CASSPHRENTEAFF
clone_size: NA
j_call: TRBJ1-1
v_call: TRBV7-9
d_call: NA
cdr3_length: 14

cdr3_nt: TGTGCCACCAGCAGAGATCCTCCAGATGGTGAGCAGTTCTTC
cdr3_aa: CATSRDPPDGEQFF
clone_size: NA
j_call: TRBJ2-1
v_call: TRBV15
d_call: NA
cdr3_length: 14

cdr3_nt: TGTGCCAGCAGTTACTCGAGGGGGCCAGAGACCCAGTACTTC
cdr3_aa: CASSYSRGPETQYF
clone_size: NA
j_call: TRBJ2-5
v_call: TRBV6-5
d_call: TRBD1
cdr3_length: 14

cdr3_nt: TGTGCCAGCAGCTTAGGGACTAGCGGGCCTGTAACCTACAATGAGCAGTTCTTC
cdr3_aa: CASSLGTSGPVTYNEQFF
clone_size: NA
j_call: TRBJ2-1
v_call: TRBV5-4
d_call: TRBD2
cdr3_length: 18

cdr3_nt: TGTGCCAGCAGCTTATCCTTGGGCGATGGCTACACCTTC
cdr3_aa: CASSLSLGDGYTF
clone_size: once
j_call: TRBJ1-2
v_call: TRBV7-9
d_call: NA
cdr3_length: 13

cdr3_nt: TGTGCCAGCAGTTCTGGGAGCGCGGCTAATGAAAAACTGTTTTTT
cdr3_aa: CASSSGSAANEKLFF
clone_size: NA
j_call: TRBJ1-4
v_call: TRBV27
d_call: NA
cdr3_length: 15

cdr3_nt: TGTGCCAGCAGCCTTAGCGGGAGCGGGCACGAGCAGTACTTC
cdr3_aa: CASSLSGSGHEQYF
clone_size: NA
j_call: TRBJ2-7
v_call: TRBV3-1/TRBV3-2
d_call: TRBD2
cdr3_length: 14

cdr3_nt: TGTGCCAGCAGGCGGACAGGGGAAGGCTATGGCTACACCTTC
cdr3_aa: CASRRTGEGYGYTF
clone_size: NA
j_call: TRBJ1-2
v_call: TRBV6-5
d_call: TRBD1
cdr3_length: 14

cdr3_nt: TGCGCCAGCAGCCCCGGGACAGGGGTGTTCGGCTACACCTTC
cdr3_aa: CASSPGTGVFGYTF
clone_size: NA
j_call: TRBJ1-2
v_call: TRBV4-3
d_call: TRBD1
cdr3_length: 14

cdr3_nt: TGTGCCAGCTCACCGCGTGGAGGCGAAAAACTGTTTTTT
cdr3_aa: CASSPRGGEKLFF
clone_size: NA
j_call: TRBJ1-4
v_call: TRBV18
d_call: NA
cdr3_length: 13

cdr3_nt: TGTGCCAGCAGTTCCTTGGGACACATCACCGGGGAGCTGTTTTTT
cdr3_aa: CASSSLGHITGELFF
clone_size: NA
j_call: TRBJ2-2
v_call: TRBV6-2/TRBV6-3
d_call: NA
cdr3_length: 15

cdr3_nt: TGTGCCTGGAGTAAAGGGACAGGGAATCAGTACTTC
cdr3_aa: CAWSKGTGNQYF
clone_size: NA
j_call: TRBJ2-7
v_call: TRBV30
d_call: TRBD1
cdr3_length: 12

cdr3_nt: TGTGCCAGCCGACCGGGGGGGACCAATCAGCCCCAGCATTTT
cdr3_aa: CASRPGGTNQPQHF
clone_size: NA
j_call: TRBJ1-5
v_call: TRBV6-6
d_call: NA
cdr3_length: 14

cdr3_nt: TGTGCCAGCAGCTTAGGGCGGAACCAAGAGACCCAGTACTTC
cdr3_aa: CASSLGRNQETQYF
clone_size: NA
j_call: TRBJ2-5
v_call: TRBV7-9
d_call: NA
cdr3_length: 14

cdr3_nt: TGTGCCAGCAGCTTGGGAGACAGGGGGCTAGGCTATGGCTACACCTTC
cdr3_aa: CASSLGDRGLGYGYTF
clone_size: NA
j_call: TRBJ1-2
v_call: TRBV5-4
d_call: TRBD1
cdr3_length: 16

cdr3_nt: TGTGCCAGCAGTGAAGCGCGGGTTGACGAGCAGTACTTC
cdr3_aa: CASSEARVDEQYF
clone_size: NA
j_call: TRBJ2-7
v_call: TRBV2
d_call: NA
cdr3_length: 13

cdr3_nt: TGTGCCAGCAGCCCAGCGGGCGGTATGGGTGAAAAACTGTTTTTT
cdr3_aa: CASSPAGGMGEKLFF
clone_size: NA
j_call: TRBJ1-4
v_call: TRBV9
d_call: NA
cdr3_length: 15

cdr3_nt: TGTGCCAGCAGTCTCTCTAGCGTAGAGCAGTATTTT
cdr3_aa: CASSLSSVEQYF
clone_size: NA
j_call: TRBJ2-3
v_call: TRBV28
d_call: NA
cdr3_length: 12

cdr3_nt: TGCAGTGCTAGTGCGACATCACCGAGTACCGGGGAGCTGTTTTTT
cdr3_aa: CSASATSPSTGELFF
clone_size: NA
j_call: TRBJ2-2
v_call: TRBV20-1
d_call: NA
cdr3_length: 15

cdr3_nt: TGTGCCAGCAGCCCTGTGGACAAGACGAACTATGGCTACACCTTC
cdr3_aa: CASSPVDKTNYGYTF
clone_size: NA
j_call: TRBJ1-2
v_call: TRBV13
d_call: NA
cdr3_length: 15

cdr3_nt: TGTGCCAGCAGTTTAGCGGGAGTGGGGCAAGAGACCCAGTACTTC
cdr3_aa: CASSLAGVGQETQYF
clone_size: NA
j_call: TRBJ2-5
v_call: TRBV28
d_call: TRBD2
cdr3_length: 15

cdr3_nt: TGTGCCATCAGTGGCGGACAGGGAAATGGCTACACCTTC
cdr3_aa: CAISGGQGNGYTF
clone_size: NA
j_call: TRBJ1-2
v_call: TRBV10-3
d_call: TRBD1
cdr3_length: 13

cdr3_nt: TGTGCCAGCAGTGAAGCGACCGGGGGCACTGAAGCTTTCTTT
cdr3_aa: CASSEATGGTEAFF
clone_size: NA
j_call: TRBJ1-1
v_call: TRBV2
d_call: NA
cdr3_length: 14

cdr3_nt: TGTGCCAGCACCGACCGGGACAGGGGAACAGATACGCAGTATTTT
cdr3_aa: CASTDRDRGTDTQYF
clone_size: NA
j_call: TRBJ2-3
v_call: TRBV6-6
d_call: TRBD1
cdr3_length: 15

cdr3_nt: TGCGCCAGCAGCCAAGTGGCGGGAGTACGTGGGGAGCTGTTTTTT
cdr3_aa: CASSQVAGVRGELFF
clone_size: NA
j_call: TRBJ2-2
v_call: TRBV4-1
d_call: TRBD2
cdr3_length: 15

cdr3_nt: TGTGCCAGCAGCTCCCACTGGAGCTCCTACAATGAGCAGTTCTTC
cdr3_aa: CASSSHWSSYNEQFF
clone_size: few
j_call: TRBJ2-1
v_call: TRBV7-3
d_call: NA
cdr3_length: 15

cdr3_nt: TGTGCCAGCTATCTTCGAGGACAGTCAAGCCGTGGCTACACCTTC
cdr3_aa: CASYLRGQSSRGYTF
clone_size: NA
j_call: TRBJ1-2
v_call: TRBV5-6
d_call: NA
cdr3_length: 15

cdr3_nt: TGTGCCAGCAGCTTAGCGGCGGGGCTTTCTGGCTACACCTTC
cdr3_aa: CASSLAAGLSGYTF
clone_size: NA
j_call: TRBJ1-2
v_call: TRBV7-2
d_call: NA
cdr3_length: 14

cdr3_nt: TGTGCCAGCAGCTTTCGAGCGCGCAGCTCCTATAATTCACCCCTCCACTTT
cdr3_aa: CASSFRARSSYNSPLHF
clone_size: NA
j_call: TRBJ1-6
v_call: TRBV11-3
d_call: NA
cdr3_length: 17

cdr3_nt: TGTGCCAGCAGTTATAAGACAGGGGTCTTCAATGAGCAGTTCTTC
cdr3_aa: CASSYKTGVFNEQFF
clone_size: NA
j_call: TRBJ2-1
v_call: TRBV6-5
d_call: TRBD1
cdr3_length: 15

cdr3_nt: TGTGCCAGCAGTTTATGGGACAGGGGAACAGATACGCAGTATTTT
cdr3_aa: CASSLWDRGTDTQYF
clone_size: NA
j_call: TRBJ2-3
v_call: TRBV27
d_call: TRBD1
cdr3_length: 15

cdr3_nt: TGTGCCAGCAGCTGGACTAGTCAAGGGACCCAGTACTTC
cdr3_aa: CASSWTSQGTQYF
clone_size: NA
j_call: TRBJ2-5
v_call: TRBV2
d_call: TRBD2
cdr3_length: 13

cdr3_nt: TGTGCCAGCAGCGTTAGCGCCGCGGGCACAGATACGCAGTATTTT
cdr3_aa: CASSVSAAGTDTQYF
clone_size: NA
j_call: TRBJ2-3
v_call: TRBV7-2
d_call: NA
cdr3_length: 15

cdr3_nt: TGTGCCAGCAGCCAACTAGACGTCCCGTACTTC
cdr3_aa: CASSQLDVPYF
clone_size: once
j_call: TRBJ2-7
v_call: TRBV6-2/TRBV6-3
d_call: NA
cdr3_length: 11

cdr3_nt: TGCGCCAGCAGCTTGATAGCGGGAGGCAGTCATGAGCAGTTCTTC
cdr3_aa: CASSLIAGGSHEQFF
clone_size: few
j_call: TRBJ2-1
v_call: TRBV5-1
d_call: TRBD2
cdr3_length: 15